This T cell receptor beta chain derives from a study of blood T cell repertoires in COVID-19. Study in general: Both acute and convalescent COVID-19 samples were obtained from the United States, Italy and Spain.

In the authors' workflow: Reference gene primer amplification yielded estimated nucleated cell counts. Profiled with immunoSEQ multiplex PCR; TCRdb holds only in-frame clones, not every one. That table is the source of V, J and clone size, and D and trimming were worked out from the DNA. There are about 230,000 clones in the sample; 65% to 85% occur only once, and approximately 6% lies in the top ten. V gave up 3 bases and J gave up 4 bases, with 10 bases separating them. This CDR3 has 14 amino acids. Looked up from germline, CDR1 is MDHEN and CDR2 is SYDVKM. The TCR originated in a man older than 75 with acute or convalescent COVID-19. The rearrangement links TRBV28 to TRBJ2-1; D may be TRBD2 (5 bases). The sequencing sample was made of peripheral blood. For the CDR3, the DNA is TGTGCCAGCAGTTTGGTAGCGCTGTACAATGAGCAGTTCTTC. It translates to CASSLVALYNEQFF.